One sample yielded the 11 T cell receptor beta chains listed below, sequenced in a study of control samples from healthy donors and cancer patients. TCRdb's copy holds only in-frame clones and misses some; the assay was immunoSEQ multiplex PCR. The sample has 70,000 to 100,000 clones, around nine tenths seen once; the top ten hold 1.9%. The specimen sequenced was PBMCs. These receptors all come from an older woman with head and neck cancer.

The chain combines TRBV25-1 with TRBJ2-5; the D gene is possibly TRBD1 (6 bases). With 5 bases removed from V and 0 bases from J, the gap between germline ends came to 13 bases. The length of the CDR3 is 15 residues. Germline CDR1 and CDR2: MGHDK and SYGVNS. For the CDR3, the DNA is TGTGCCAGCAGTAAACCGGACAGACACCAAGAGACCCAGTACTTC. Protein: CASSKPDRHQETQYF. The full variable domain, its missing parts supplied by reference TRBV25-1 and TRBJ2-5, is EADIYQTPRYLVIGTGKKITLECSQTMGHDKMYWYQQDPGMELHLIHYSYGVNSTEKGDLSSESTVSRIRTEHFPLTLESARPSHTSQYLCASSKPDRHQETQYFGPGTRLLVL.

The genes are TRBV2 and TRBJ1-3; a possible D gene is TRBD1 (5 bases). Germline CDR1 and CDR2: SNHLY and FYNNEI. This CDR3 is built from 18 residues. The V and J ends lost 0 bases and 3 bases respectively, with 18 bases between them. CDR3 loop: CASSEAGGAGFSGNTIYF. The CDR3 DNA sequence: TGTGCCAGCAGTGAAGCGGGTGGGGCAGGCTTCAGTGGAAACACCATATATTTT.

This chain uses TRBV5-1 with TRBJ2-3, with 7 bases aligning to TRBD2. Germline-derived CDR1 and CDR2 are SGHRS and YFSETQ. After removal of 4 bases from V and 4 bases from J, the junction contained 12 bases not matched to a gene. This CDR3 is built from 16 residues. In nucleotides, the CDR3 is TGCGCCAGCAGCCCCCGTGAGGGAGGGAGGTCAGATACGCAGTATTTT. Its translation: CASSPREGGRSDTQYF.

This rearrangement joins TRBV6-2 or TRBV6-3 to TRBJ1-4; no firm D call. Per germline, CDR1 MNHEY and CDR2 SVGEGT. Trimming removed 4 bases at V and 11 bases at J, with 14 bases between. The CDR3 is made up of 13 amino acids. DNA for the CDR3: TGTGCCAGCAGTTTGCGGGCCCGGCCGAAACTGTTTTTT. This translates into CASSLRARPKLFF.

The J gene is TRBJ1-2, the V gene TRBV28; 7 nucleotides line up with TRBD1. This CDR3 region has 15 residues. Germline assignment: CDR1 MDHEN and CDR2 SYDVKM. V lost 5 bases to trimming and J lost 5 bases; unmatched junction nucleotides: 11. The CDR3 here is CASSIDRVAGYGYTF. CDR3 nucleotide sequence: TGTGCCAGCAGTATAGACAGGGTTGCGGGTTATGGCTACACCTTC.

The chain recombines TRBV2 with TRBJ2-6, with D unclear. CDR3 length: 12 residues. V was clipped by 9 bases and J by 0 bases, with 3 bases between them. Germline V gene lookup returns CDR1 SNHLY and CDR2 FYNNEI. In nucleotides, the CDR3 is TGTGCCAGGTCCTCTGGGGCCAACGTCCTGACTTTC. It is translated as CARSSGANVLTF.

The CDR3 bases are TGTGCCAGCAGCTGGTCCGCCTCAAGGGGAGATACGCAGTATTTT. Translated, it gives CASSWSASRGDTQYF. This chain links TRBV7-3 with TRBJ2-3; weak D call: TRBD1 (5 bases). Deletions cut 4 bases from V and 5 bases from J, with 16 bases between. This CDR3 has 15 residues. From germline, CDR1 is SGHTA and CDR2 FQGTGA.

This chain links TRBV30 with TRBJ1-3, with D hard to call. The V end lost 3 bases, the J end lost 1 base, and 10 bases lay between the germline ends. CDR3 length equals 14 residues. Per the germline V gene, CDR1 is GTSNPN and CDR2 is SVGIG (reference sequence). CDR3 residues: CAWRNWGSGNTIYF. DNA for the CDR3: TGTGCCTGGAGGAACTGGGGTTCTGGAAACACCATATATTTT.

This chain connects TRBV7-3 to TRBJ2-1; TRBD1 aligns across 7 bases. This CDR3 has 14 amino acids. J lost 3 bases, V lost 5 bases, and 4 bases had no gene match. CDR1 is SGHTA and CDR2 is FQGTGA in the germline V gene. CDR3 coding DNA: TGTGCCAGCAGCCGGAGACAGGGCTACAATGAGCAGTTCTTC. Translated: CASSRRQGYNEQFF. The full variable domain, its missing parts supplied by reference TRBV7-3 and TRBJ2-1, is GAGVSQTPSNKVTEKGKYVELRCDPISGHTALYWYRQSLGQGPEFLIYFQGTGAADDSGLPNDRFFAVRPEGSVSTLKIQRTERGDSAVYLCASSRRQGYNEQFFGPGTRLTVL.

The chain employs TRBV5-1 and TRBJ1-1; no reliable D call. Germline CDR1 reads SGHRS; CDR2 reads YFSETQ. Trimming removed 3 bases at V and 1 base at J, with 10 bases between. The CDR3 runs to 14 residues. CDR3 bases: TGCGCCAGCAGCTACTGGACCGCGAACACTGAAGCTTTCTTT. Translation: CASSYWTANTEAFF. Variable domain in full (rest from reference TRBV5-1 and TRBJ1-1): KAGVTQTPRYLIKTRGQQVTLSCSPISGHRSVSWYQQTPGQGLQFLFEYFSETQRNKGNFPGRFSGRQFSNSRSEMNVSTLELGDSALYLCASSYWTANTEAFFGQGTRLTVV.

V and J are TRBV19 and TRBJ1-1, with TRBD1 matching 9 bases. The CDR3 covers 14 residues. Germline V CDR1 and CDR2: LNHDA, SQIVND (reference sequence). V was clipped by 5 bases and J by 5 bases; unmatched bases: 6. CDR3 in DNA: TGTGCCAGTAGTGTGGACAGGGGAGGGACTGAAGCTTTCTTT. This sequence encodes CASSVDRGGTEAFF.